One and the same sample provided the 25 T cell receptor beta chains below, sequenced in a study of cytomegalovirus exposure and HLA in healthy donors. The PCR used 60 Vbeta and 13 Jbeta primers. Only in-frame clones appear in the TCRdb table, and some are missing; sequencing was by immunoSEQ multiplex PCR. The table lists 220,000 or so clones, approximately 78% of them singletons. The sequenced sample consisted of PBMCs. The receptor source for this set is a woman between 40 and 55 years old in good health and CMV-seronegative.

The chain employs TRBV7-2 and TRBJ1-1, with unresolved D. This CDR3 is 13 amino acids long. V lost 6 bases and J 3 bases, leaving 11 bases between the germline ends. Germline V lookup: CDR1 SGHTA, CDR2 FQGNSA. CDR3: CASRLDGYTEAFF. DNA for the CDR3: TGTGCCAGCAGGCTTGACGGGTACACTGAAGCTTTCTTT.

This clone was found a few times. This chain uses TRBV28 with TRBJ1-1, with unresolved D. V was trimmed by 6 bases and J by 0 bases, leaving 5 bases between them. CDR3 length equals 12 residues. The germline V gene encodes CDR1 MDHEN and CDR2 SYDVKM. In nucleotides, the CDR3 is TGTGCCAGCAGCGTAGTGAACACTGAAGCTTTCTTT. Protein: CASSVVNTEAFF.

The chain recombines TRBV10-2 with TRBJ2-1; 11 bases are shared with TRBD2. The CDR3 sequence is 17 residues long. In germline, CDR1 is WSHSY, CDR2 SAAADI. V shed 1 base and J 12 bases; nucleotides not matched to a gene: 14. CDR3 region: CASSELLAGVLRDGQFF. CDR3 DNA sequence: TGCGCCAGCAGTGAGTTACTAGCGGGAGTGTTGCGGGACGGGCAGTTCTTC.

The genes are TRBV5-4 and TRBJ1-2; no reliable D call. Germline CDR1 is SGHNT and CDR2 is YYREEE (reference sequence). Trimming pared 4 bases from V and 8 bases from J, leaving 15 bases between. The CDR3 loop spans 13 amino acids. The CDR3: CASSGISWEGYTF. The CDR3 nucleotides are TGTGCCAGCAGCGGGATCTCATGGGAGGGCTACACCTTC.

The chain joins TRBV27 to TRBJ2-1; 11 bases are shared with TRBD2. CDR3 length equals 15 residues. Trimming took 2 bases from V and 9 from J; bases not matched to a gene: 6. CDR1 and CDR2 (germline): MNHEY, SMNVEV (reference sequence). CDR3 sequence (DNA): TGTGCCAGCAGTTTAGCGATAGCGGGAGGGGTTGAGCAGTTCTTC. Its translation is CASSLAIAGGVEQFF.

This sequence joins TRBV9 and TRBJ2-4; 7 bases map to TRBD1. Germline CDR1 SGDLS, CDR2 YYNGEE. With V trimmed by 4 bases and J by 1 base, 11 bases remained unmatched. The CDR3 sequence is 17 residues long. The CDR3, as DNA: TGTGCCAGCAGCACGACTACAGGGGAAGGCGCCAAAAACATTCAGTACTTC. This translates into CASSTTTGEGAKNIQYF.

The rearrangement joins TRBV27 to TRBJ2-7, with 8 bases lining up with TRBD1. CDR1 is MNHEY and CDR2 is SMNVEV in the germline V gene (reference sequence). The CDR3 sequence is 14 residues long. With V trimmed by 5 bases and J by 4 bases, 7 bases remained unmatched. The CDR3 sequence is CASSRTGGGYEQYF. CDR3 DNA: TGTGCCAGCAGTCGAACAGGGGGTGGGTACGAGCAGTACTTC.

The chain couples TRBV19 to TRBJ2-1; 7 nucleotides line up with TRBD2. Trimming cost V 5 bases and J 12 bases; bases outside gene matches: 19. CDR3 length: 16 residues. Germline CDR1 reads LNHDA; CDR2 reads SQIVND (reference sequence). DNA of the CDR3: TGTGCCAGTAGTCCGTCTCTTGACATTACCGGGGGGAGGCAGTTCTTC. Translated: CASSPSLDITGGRQFF. Full variable domain (missing parts from reference TRBV19 and TRBJ2-1): DGGITQSPKYLFRKEGQNVTLSCEQNLNHDAMYWYRQDPGQGLRLIYYSQIVNDFQKGDIAEGYSVSREKKESFPLTVTSAQKNPTAFYLCASSPSLDITGGRQFFGPGTRLTVL.

This clone has only one observation. The chain uses TRBV2 and TRBJ1-3; D uncertain. The germline V gene has CDR1 SNHLY and CDR2 FYNNEI. The CDR3 is 13 residues long. V dropped 4 bases and J dropped 7 bases, with 11 bases sitting between them. The CDR3 DNA reads TGTGCCAGCAGTGCCCAACCTCAGAACACCATATATTTT. This sequence encodes CASSAQPQNTIYF.

This chain uses TRBV7-3 with TRBJ2-1; 13 nucleotides align to TRBD2. The germline gives CDR1 SGHTA, CDR2 FQGTGA. CDR3 size: 16 residues. J lost 8 bases, V lost 5 bases, and 9 bases had no gene match. CDR3 region: CASSLHTSGRAHEQFF. CDR3 in DNA: TGTGCCAGCAGCCTCCACACTAGCGGGAGGGCCCATGAGCAGTTCTTC.

The J gene is TRBJ1-2, the V gene TRBV7-6, with 7 bases identical to TRBD1. After removal of 0 bases from V and 8 bases from J, the junction contained 3 bases not matched to a gene. The CDR3 extends over 13 amino acids. Germline values: CDR1 SGHVS, CDR2 FNYEAQ. The CDR3, as DNA: TGTGCCAGCAGCTTAGCCGGGACAGACGGCTACACCTTC. It encodes CASSLAGTDGYTF.

The gene calls are TRBV5-1 and TRBJ2-1, with D possibly being TRBD2 (5 bases). CDR3 length: 15 amino acids. Trimming shortened V by 2 bases and J by 0 bases, and 9 bases separated the two germline ends. The germline V gene encodes CDR1 SGHRS and CDR2 YFSETQ. The DNA of the CDR3 is TGCGCCAGCAGCTTAGGAGGCCTCTCCTACAATGAGCAGTTCTTC. Translation gives CASSLGGLSYNEQFF.

The CDR3 DNA sequence: TGTGCCAGCAGCGAGGGACTAGCGGGAAACTACGAGCAGTACTTC. It specifies CASSEGLAGNYEQYF. The V gene is TRBV13, the J gene TRBJ2-7; 13 bases agree with TRBD2. The V gene's germline CDR1 is PRHDT and CDR2 FYEKMQ (reference sequence). The CDR3 length is 15 residues. V shed 5 bases, J shed 3 bases, and the junction held 4 bases outside the gene matches.

The chain is built from TRBV7-9 and TRBJ2-5; 12 bases are a match to TRBD2. The V segment lost 2 bases and the J segment 4 bases; nucleotides outside the gene matches: 5. This CDR3 comprises 16 residues. From germline, CDR1 is SEHNR and CDR2 FQNEAQ (reference sequence). The CDR3 DNA reads as TGTGCCAGCAGCTTACCCGGGACTAGCGGGCTAGAGACCCAGTACTTC. This encodes CASSLPGTSGLETQYF.

The genes are TRBV7-7 and TRBJ2-5; 8 nucleotides align to TRBD2. Germline CDR1 SSHAT, CDR2 FNYEAQ (reference sequence). Germline trimming cut 6 bases from V and 5 bases from J; bases unmatched to any gene: 14. This CDR3 is 16 amino acids long. The CDR3 DNA is TGTGCCAGCAGTTCACTAGCGGTGGGCGCGCAGGAGACCCAGTACTTC. This gives the protein CASSSLAVGAQETQYF.

The chain employs TRBV5-1 and TRBJ1-2; 11 bases map to TRBD1. Germline assignment: CDR1 SGHRS and CDR2 YFSETQ. V shed 4 bases and J 0 bases; nucleotides not matched to a gene: 11. The CDR3 loop spans 18 amino acids. CDR3 nucleotide sequence: TGCGCCAGCAGCCCTATCAGGGGACAGGGGGACTCTAACTATGGCTACACCTTC. Its protein product is CASSPIRGQGDSNYGYTF.

The J gene is TRBJ2-7, the V gene TRBV19; the match to TRBD2 covers 7 bases. The CDR3 is 16 amino acids. Unmatched junction bases numbered 12, after V lost 5 bases and J lost 2 bases. Germline lookup yields CDR1 LNHDA and CDR2 SQIVND (reference sequence). This CDR3 reads CASSSKREAPTYEQYF. As DNA, the CDR3 is TGTGCCAGTAGTTCCAAACGGGAGGCACCTACCTACGAGCAGTACTTC.

The chain employs TRBV2 and TRBJ2-1, with TRBD2 identical over 9 bases. Germline-derived CDR1 and CDR2 are SNHLY and FYNNEI. Losses at the gene ends were 7 bases for V and 6 bases for J; bases not matched to a gene: 13. CDR3 length equals 16 residues. CDR3 residues: CASMVLAGLSLNEQFF. In nucleotides, the CDR3 is TGTGCCAGCATGGTTCTAGCGGGGCTGTCTCTCAATGAGCAGTTCTTC.

The chain recombines TRBV28 with TRBJ1-5; D not certain. The CDR3 runs 14 residues. Germline assignment: CDR1 MDHEN and CDR2 SYDVKM. V gave up 5 bases and J gave up 7 bases, with 15 bases separating them. The CDR3 region is CASSALLGEQPQHF. The CDR3 region has the DNA TGTGCCAGCAGTGCTCTATTGGGAGAACAGCCCCAGCATTTT.

This clone turned up a few times. The V and J genes are TRBV6-6 and TRBJ1-2, with D possibly being TRBD1 (6 bases). Germline-derived CDR1 and CDR2 are MNHNY and SVGAGI (reference sequence). This CDR3 has 14 amino acids. V lost 9 bases, J lost 8 bases, and 22 bases lay in between. The CDR3 loop reads CASNTPDRGTGYTF. The CDR3 DNA is TGTGCCAGTAATACCCCGGACAGAGGAACAGGCTACACCTTC.

The chain joins TRBV4-1 to TRBJ2-1, with TRBD2 matching over 11 bases. Germline CDR1 MGHRA, CDR2 YSYEKL. With 3 bases clipped from V and 6 bases from J, the junction kept 7 bases outside the gene matches. The CDR3 contains 16 residues. The CDR3 DNA is TGCGCCAGCAGCCACATATCCGGGACTAGCGGCAATGAGCAGTTCTTC. Encoded protein: CASSHISGTSGNEQFF.

The chain has TRBV7-9 and TRBJ2-7; 7 nucleotides align to TRBD2. Germline loops: CDR1 SEHNR, CDR2 FQNEAQ (reference sequence). The CDR3 spans 15 residues. With 4 bases clipped from V and 7 bases from J, the junction kept 13 bases outside the gene matches. CDR3 region: CASSSDLAGSLEQYF. The CDR3 DNA follows: TGTGCCAGCAGCTCGGATTTAGCGGGCTCCCTGGAGCAGTACTTC.

The rearrangement joins TRBV2 to TRBJ1-5; D is ambiguous. The CDR3 spans 16 residues. The V and J ends lost 6 bases and 2 bases respectively, with 17 bases between them. Germline V gene data show CDR1 as SNHLY and CDR2 as FYNNEI. CDR3 amino acids: CASRYDNFQGNQPQHF. The CDR3 coding sequence is TGTGCCAGCAGGTACGACAATTTTCAAGGCAATCAGCCCCAGCATTTT.

The V and J genes are TRBV6-1 and TRBJ2-1, with 11 bases aligning to TRBD2. The CDR3 runs 18 residues. From germline, CDR1 is MNHNS and CDR2 SASEGT. V trimming: 4 bases; J trimming: 4 bases; junction bases outside the gene matches: 12. The CDR3: CASSVRVHGTSGYNEQFF. CDR3 sequence (DNA): TGTGCCAGCAGTGTGAGGGTCCATGGGACTAGCGGATACAATGAGCAGTTCTTC.

The J gene is TRBJ2-1, the V gene TRBV7-2, with a possible D match to TRBD2 (8 bases). Germline V gene sequence: CDR1 SGHTA, CDR2 FQGNSA. V was trimmed by 5 bases and J by 4 bases, leaving 24 bases between them. This CDR3 spans 18 amino acids. The CDR3 nucleotides read TGTGCCAGCAGCCCAAACCAGGGGGGGGGACTAGGGTACAATGAGCAGTTCTTC. Protein product: CASSPNQGGGLGYNEQFF. Full variable domain (outside the CDR3, taken from reference TRBV7-2 and TRBJ2-1): GAGVSQSPSNKVTEKGKDVELRCDPISGHTALYWYRQSLGQGLEFLIYFQGNSAPDKSGLPSDRFSAERTGGSVSTLTIQRTQQEDSAVYLCASSPNQGGGLGYNEQFFGPGTRLTVL.